This T cell receptor beta chain was obtained from a study of T cells expressing NK-cell markers. Whole-study context: Repertoires of TCR beta were obtained from T cells sorted as CD3+CD56+NKG2C+, CD3+CD56+NKG2C- and CD3+CD56-NKG2C+. The eight sequenced donors comprised seven who were HCMV-seropositive and one who was seronegative. Study findings and constraints: The contribution of dominant NKG2C+ clonotypes to CD8+ T cells in about 6 donors was roughly 1.0-7.5%.

As regards this clonotype: Its specificity is not known.

What made the TCR beta cDNA was 5'RACE template switching with UMIs. Using the 5' RACE reads, TCRdb records one entry per CDR3 protein without DNA. The sample's table shows about 400,000 distinct CDR3 sequences. Material: blood T cells: a sorted CD56 or NKG2C T cell subset, CD4+ or CD8+ T cells, or bulk PBMC T cells (not recorded which). The receptor comes from a woman aged 50 to 60 in good health.

This CDR3 is CASSLGSGILSYEQYF. The chain recombines TRBV7-2 with TRBJ2-7; TCRdb calls TRBD1, which cannot be checked without DNA. Germline V CDR1 and CDR2: SGHTA, FQGNSA. The CDR3 extends over 16 amino acids.